The next 26 T cell receptor beta chains were all read from a single sample in a study of cytomegalovirus exposure and HLA in healthy donors (dated by TCRdb to 2015 to 2018). Libraries were made using the immunoSEQ multiplex PCR assay. The multiplex PCR relied on a mix of 60 forward primers for TCR Vbeta segments and 13 reverse primers for TCR Jbeta segments. TCRdb carries this immuneACCESS record with in-frame sequences only. Its versions omit some clonotypes, under half of them owing to an unresolved V gene in the studies checked, with the rest unexplained. This sample has 150,000 or so clones in its table, and approximately 80% of those were observed once. The ten top clones hold 1.4% to 1.5% of the sample. The source material was PBMCs. These TCRs come from a female donor in good health and CMV-seronegative.

V and J are TRBV15 and TRBJ1-4; D is unresolved. The CDR3 has 12 residues. V lost 1 base to trimming and J lost 8 bases, with 5 bases between them. Germline values: CDR1 LNHNV, CDR2 YYDKDF (reference sequence). CDR3 protein: CATSRVGEKLFF. The CDR3, as DNA: TGTGCCACCAGCAGAGTTGGCGAAAAACTGTTTTTT.

The V gene is TRBV29-1, the J gene TRBJ2-5; 12 nucleotides agree with TRBD2. The end of the DNA aligns better with TRBJ2-7, so the J call may be wrong. The CDR3 has 14 residues. Germline values: CDR1 SQVTM, CDR2 ANQGSEA. The CDR3 protein is CSVLGLAGKYEQYF. CDR3 nucleotides: TGCAGCGTTCTAGGACTAGCGGGAAAATACGAGCAGTACTTC.

V is TRBV6-6 and J is TRBJ1-5; 8 bases match TRBD1. V dropped 6 bases and J dropped 2; count of bases not matched to a gene: 3. The CDR3 is made up of 14 amino acids. The germline gives CDR1 MNHNY, CDR2 SVGAGI (reference sequence). The chain's CDR3 is CASSRGQGNQPQHF. The CDR3 DNA reads as TGTGCCAGCAGCCGGGGACAGGGCAATCAGCCCCAGCATTTT.

This chain joins TRBV7-6 and TRBJ1-1, with D possibly TRBD1 on 6 matching bases. Germline CDR1 reads SGHVS; CDR2 reads FNYEAQ. This CDR3 region has 13 residues. V lost 1 base and J lost 4, with 7 bases in between. The CDR3 nucleotides read TGTGCCAGCAGCTTAGGGGGGCCCACTGAAGCTTTCTTT. Protein product: CASSLGGPTEAFF.

This clone was seen once. The sample holds other DNA sequences that translate to the same CDR3. V usage is TRBV2 and J usage is TRBJ1-5; TRBD1 might be the D (6 bases). Per the germline V gene, CDR1 is SNHLY and CDR2 is FYNNEI. This CDR3 is built from 13 residues. V was pared by 7 bases and J by 1 base, with 8 bases between. The CDR3 bases are TGTGCCAGCAAGGGGGACAGCAATCAGCCCCAGCATTTT. Translation gives CASKGDSNQPQHF.

This sequence joins TRBV7-9 and TRBJ2-7; D is ambiguous. Germline-derived CDR1 and CDR2 are SEHNR and FQNEAQ (reference sequence). The CDR3 is 13 amino acids. V was cut by 1 base and J by 2 bases, with 6 bases left in between. The CDR3 spells CASSLGVTYEQYF. The CDR3 DNA reads TGTGCCAGCAGCTTAGGTGTCACCTACGAGCAGTACTTC.

The rearrangement joins TRBV18 to TRBJ2-5; no clear D. The germline V gene encodes CDR1 KGHSH and CDR2 LQKENI. V dropped 2 bases and J dropped 5 bases, with 9 bases sitting between them. The CDR3 has 13 amino acids. In nucleotides, the CDR3 is TGTGCCAGCTCACCATATGGCTCTGAGACCCAGTACTTC. This translates into CASSPYGSETQYF.

The V call is TRBV4-1, the J call TRBJ2-5; 10 bases match TRBD1. The J call is uncertain, as TRBJ2-7 better fits the DNA end. Germline CDR1 reads MGHRA; CDR2 reads YSYEKL. The CDR3 has 15 amino acids. CDR3 protein: CASSLRGQGPNEQYF. For the CDR3, the DNA is TGCGCCAGCAGTTTACGGGGACAGGGGCCCAACGAGCAGTACTTC.

V and J are TRBV7-3 and TRBJ2-1; the D gene is possibly TRBD2 (6 bases). Trimming removed 1 base at V and 6 bases at J, with 13 bases between. CDR3 length: 15 amino acids. Germline CDR1 reads SGHTA; CDR2 reads FQGTGA. Here the CDR3 reads CASSLRASDPNEQFF. The CDR3, as DNA: TGTGCCAGCAGCTTAAGGGCTAGCGACCCCAATGAGCAGTTCTTC.

The J gene is TRBJ2-3, the V gene TRBV10-3; 9 bases are a match to TRBD2. The CDR3 has 16 amino acids. CDR1 ENHRY and CDR2 SYGVKD come from the germline V gene. V dropped 2 bases and J dropped 0; count of bases not matched to a gene: 3. The CDR3: CAISELAGISTDTQYF. For the CDR3, the DNA is TGTGCCATCAGTGAGCTAGCGGGGATTAGCACAGATACGCAGTATTTT.

The rearrangement joins TRBV14 to TRBJ1-2; D possibly corresponds to TRBD1 (5 bases). Trimming left V 9 bases short and J 1 base short, with 12 bases between. This CDR3 is built from 13 residues. Germline V CDR1 and CDR2: SGHDN, FVKESK. CDR3 loop: CASSTVVNYGYTF. Here the CDR3 DNA reads TGTGCCAGTTCGACAGTGGTTAACTATGGCTACACCTTC.

The chain employs TRBV28 and TRBJ1-2; tentative D call: TRBD1 (5 bases). V was pared by 2 bases and J by 6 bases, with 22 bases between. This CDR3 comprises 17 residues. Germline V gives CDR1 MDHEN, CDR2 SYDVKM. The CDR3 coding sequence is TGTGCCAGCAGTTTAATTTACAGGATGGGCATACTGCATGGCTACACCTTC. Its protein product is CASSLIYRMGILHGYTF.

The chain has TRBV29-1 and TRBJ2-7; D call uncertain. This CDR3 has 12 amino acids. CDR1 SQVTM and CDR2 ANQGSEA come from the germline V gene. Trimming pared 4 bases from V and 1 base from J, leaving 8 bases between. The CDR3 bases are TGCAGCGTTGGACTTGCATCCTACGAGCAGTACTTC. It specifies CSVGLASYEQYF.

In its sample, this clone was seen once. The V gene is TRBV28, the J gene TRBJ2-1; 10 nucleotides agree with TRBD2. The CDR3 covers 15 residues. Germline-derived CDR1 and CDR2 are MDHEN and SYDVKM. V was clipped by 7 bases and J by 1 base; unmatched bases: 4. Written as DNA, the CDR3 is TGTGCCAGCACCAAAGCGGGAGGGTCCTACAATGAGCAGTTCTTC. Translating it yields CASTKAGGSYNEQFF.

The table lists this clone with a few counts. This chain uses TRBV13 with TRBJ1-1; the match to TRBD1 covers 11 bases. Per germline, CDR1 PRHDT and CDR2 FYEKMQ (reference sequence). The junction had 9 bases not matched to a gene; V was cut back by 6 bases and J by 3 bases. The CDR3 totals 16 residues. The CDR3 DNA is TGTGCCAGCAGGGGTGGACAGGGGGCTTGGGACACTGAAGCTTTCTTT. It is translated as CASRGGQGAWDTEAFF.

This clone has just a few counts. This chain connects TRBV2 to TRBJ1-1; unclear D gene. Deletions cut 8 bases from V and 0 bases from J, with 10 bases between. The CDR3 is 13 residues long. Germline CDR1 reads SNHLY; CDR2 reads FYNNEI. The CDR3: CASHQFMNTEAFF. CDR3 nucleotide sequence: TGTGCCAGCCACCAGTTCATGAACACTGAAGCTTTCTTT.

The rearrangement joins TRBV28 to TRBJ1-2; no clear D. This CDR3 has 13 amino acids. Germline assignment: CDR1 MDHEN and CDR2 SYDVKM. The V end lost 5 bases, the J end lost 2 bases, and 9 bases lay between the germline ends. Here the CDR3 reads CASSRLTNYGYTF. CDR3 sequence (DNA): TGTGCCAGCAGTCGCCTGACAAACTATGGCTACACCTTC.

This chain joins TRBV7-2 and TRBJ2-7; 9 bases align to TRBD1. The trim removed 3 bases at V and 7 bases at J, leaving 7 bases unmatched. The CDR3 sequence is 14 residues long. CDR1 is SGHTA and CDR2 is FQGNSA in the germline V gene. CDR3 sequence reads: CASSFGQGRGEQYF. Here the CDR3 DNA reads TGTGCCAGCAGCTTTGGACAGGGGCGAGGGGAGCAGTACTTC.

CDR3 in amino acids: CASSTGQYSYNEQFF. CDR3 nucleotides: TGTGCCAGCAGCACCGGACAGTACTCCTACAATGAGCAGTTCTTC. The chain has TRBV5-6 and TRBJ2-1; possible D gene TRBD1, 6 bases. The germline V gene has CDR1 SGHDT and CDR2 YYEEEE. CDR3 size: 15 residues. Trimming removed 4 bases from V and 0 bases from J, with 11 bases in between.

The V and J genes are TRBV7-5 and TRBJ1-2. TRBV7-5 is a known pseudogene. CDR3 length equals 20 residues. CDR3 amino acids: CVRSLARGDRTPNINYGYTF. The CDR3 DNA is TGTGTCAGAAGCTTAGCGAGAGGCGACCGAACCCCGAACATTAACTATGGCTACACCTTC.

This clone was seen a single time. V and J are TRBV5-1 and TRBJ2-1; TRBD2 might be the D (5 bases). CDR3 length: 15 residues. The germline V gene encodes CDR1 SGHRS and CDR2 YFSETQ. V dropped 0 bases and J dropped 4 bases, with 11 bases sitting between them. The CDR3 here is CASSLEPGIYNEQFF. CDR3 nucleotide sequence: TGCGCCAGCAGCTTGGAGCCCGGGATATACAATGAGCAGTTCTTC.

This chain joins TRBV6-5 and TRBJ2-2; 7 bases are shared with TRBD1. CDR1 MNHEY and CDR2 SVGAGI come from the germline V gene. The ends lost 2 bases at V and 4 bases at J; junction bases unmatched: 4. The CDR3 is made up of 15 amino acids. CDR3 protein: CASSYRGPGTGELFF. The CDR3, as DNA: TGTGCCAGCAGTTACAGGGGGCCAGGCACCGGGGAGCTGTTTTTT.

This chain connects TRBV9 to TRBJ2-7, with a possible D match to TRBD2 (6 bases). The germline V and J ends were trimmed by 3 bases and 5 bases, with 21 bases remaining between them. The CDR3 is 16 amino acids. Germline V gene sequence: CDR1 SGDLS, CDR2 YYNGEE. The CDR3 DNA reads TGTGCCAGCAGCGCAGTAGTGGCGGCGGGACCTGACGAGCAGTACTTC. Protein sequence: CASSAVVAAGPDEQYF.

This chain joins TRBV10-3 and TRBJ1-1; 9 bases fit TRBD1. This CDR3 has 15 amino acids. V shed 4 bases and J 0 bases; nucleotides not matched to a gene: 3. Germline CDR1 is ENHRY and CDR2 is SYGVKD. CDR3 sequence (DNA): TGTGCCATCAGTGGGCGGACAGGGGTGAACACTGAAGCTTTCTTT. It translates to CAISGRTGVNTEAFF.

The chain has TRBV28 and TRBJ2-7; 9 nucleotides agree with TRBD2. V dropped 2 bases and J dropped 9; count of bases not matched to a gene: 8. Germline V gene lookup returns CDR1 MDHEN and CDR2 SYDVKM. The CDR3 runs 14 residues. The CDR3 here is CASSLAGGWDGQYF. In nucleotides, the CDR3 is TGTGCCAGCAGTTTAGCGGGAGGGTGGGACGGGCAGTACTTC. The full variable domain, rest sourced from reference TRBV28 and TRBJ2-7, is DVKVTQSSRYLVKRTGEKVFLECVQDMDHENMFWYRQDPGLGLRLIYFSYDVKMKEKGDIPEGYSVSREKKERFSLILESASTNQTSMYLCASSLAGGWDGQYFGPGTRLTVT.

J is TRBJ2-3 and V is TRBV7-6; D perhaps matches TRBD1 (6 bases). This CDR3 has 15 amino acids. With 1 base removed from V and 3 bases from J, the gap between germline ends came to 11 bases. The germline V gene encodes CDR1 SGHVS and CDR2 FNYEAQ. CDR3: CASSLGGHLTDTQYF. For the CDR3, the DNA is TGTGCCAGCAGCTTAGGGGGACACTTGACAGATACGCAGTATTTT.